In this sample, the clone carrying this T cell receptor (beta chain) turned up a few times. Its target is unknown. Isolation of CD4+ naive, central memory, regulatory and stem cell-like memory cells was achieved by sorting via CD45RO/CCR7/CD25/CD127/CD95/CD27. Sort purity for all populations was recorded as exceeding 98%. Isolated RNA was reverse transcribed in full, so expressed TCRB transcripts were sequenced. The repertoire was sequenced with immunoSEQ multiplex PCR; TCRdb's copy has only in-frame clones and lacks some. In the table there are roughly 610,000 clones, around a sixth of which are singletons. These data come from a study of beta chain features in type 1 diabetes. Findings and caveats of the study: High-TCR-expressing cells could be over-represented by cDNA sequencing. In comparison with healthy donors, patients had naive, central memory and Treg TCRB repertoires that appeared more similar.

Looked up from germline, CDR1 is LGHNA and CDR2 is YSLEER. The CDR3 covers 14 residues. The V and J ends lost 1 base and 4 bases respectively, with 11 bases between them. The chain joins TRBV4-3 to TRBJ2-7; either TRBD1 or TRBD2 may supply D (5 bases each). Source material: naive CD4+ T cells from blood. This receptor was obtained from a man younger than 30 in good health. This CDR3 is CASSQGERQYEQYF. Here the CDR3 DNA reads TGCGCCAGCAGCCAAGGGGAGAGACAGTACGAGCAGTACTTC.